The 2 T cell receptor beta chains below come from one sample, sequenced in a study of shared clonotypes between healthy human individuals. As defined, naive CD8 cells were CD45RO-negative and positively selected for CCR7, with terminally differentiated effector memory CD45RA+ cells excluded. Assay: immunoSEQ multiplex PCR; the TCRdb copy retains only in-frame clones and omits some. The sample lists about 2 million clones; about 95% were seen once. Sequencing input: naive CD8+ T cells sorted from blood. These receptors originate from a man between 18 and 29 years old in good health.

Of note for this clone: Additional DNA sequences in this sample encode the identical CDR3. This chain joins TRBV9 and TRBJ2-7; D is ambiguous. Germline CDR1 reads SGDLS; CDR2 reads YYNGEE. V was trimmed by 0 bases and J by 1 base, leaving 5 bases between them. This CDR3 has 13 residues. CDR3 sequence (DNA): TGTGCCAGCAGCGTAGCACCTTCCTACGAGCAGTACTTC. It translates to CASSVAPSYEQYF.

The CDR3 DNA sequence: TGTGCCAGCAGCTTTACAGTGGACCTTGGGGCAGATACGCAGTATTTT. It translates to CASSFTVDLGADTQYF. The chain links TRBV5-4 to TRBJ2-3; D ambiguous. V was trimmed by 2 bases and J by 4 bases, leaving 17 bases between them. This CDR3 region has 16 residues. Germline V gene data show CDR1 as SGHNT and CDR2 as YYREEE (reference sequence).